This entry lists 7 T cell receptor beta chains sequenced from one sample in a study of blood T cell repertoires in COVID-19. Clones were read by immunoSEQ multiplex PCR, and TCRdb kept only the in-frame ones, dropping some. The sample holds roughly 120,000 clones, around nine tenths seen once. The sequencing input was peripheral blood. These receptors all stem from a woman aged 45-65 years with acute or convalescent COVID-19.

The V gene is TRBV19, the J gene TRBJ2-7; TRBD1 aligns across 7 bases. Germline CDR1 and CDR2: LNHDA and SQIVND (reference sequence). V lost 6 bases and J lost 10; bases outside the gene matches: 12. The CDR3 sequence is 13 residues long. This chain's CDR3 is CASRDRDSFIQYF. The CDR3 DNA is TGTGCCAGTAGGGACCGGGACAGCTTTATTCAGTACTTC.

The chain employs TRBV30 and TRBJ1-5; D is possibly TRBD1 (6 bases). Germline values: CDR1 GTSNPN, CDR2 SVGIG (reference sequence). The CDR3 extends over 15 amino acids. V dropped 0 bases and J dropped 6 bases, with 15 bases sitting between them. The CDR3 sequence is CAWSVPRGWVQPQHF. CDR3 coding DNA: TGTGCCTGGAGTGTACCCAGGGGCTGGGTTCAGCCCCAGCATTTT.

The table lists this clone with a count of one. J is TRBJ1-2 and V is TRBV6-5; D may be TRBD1 (5 bases). The V end was cut by 2 bases, the J end by 3 bases, with 13 bases between. Germline loops: CDR1 MNHEY, CDR2 SVGAGI. This CDR3 contains 15 residues. CDR3: CASSYAGGYDYGYTF. The CDR3 DNA reads TGTGCCAGCAGTTACGCGGGGGGATACGACTATGGCTACACCTTC.

The chain recombines TRBV11-2 with TRBJ2-7, with TRBD1 identical over 9 bases. J gave up 1 base and V 5 bases, and 9 bases lay outside the gene matches. Germline V CDR1 and CDR2: SGHAT, FQNNGV. This CDR3 is 16 amino acids long. Here the CDR3 reads CASSPQSTGGSYEQYF. The CDR3 nucleotides read TGTGCCAGCAGCCCCCAATCGACAGGGGGGTCCTACGAGCAGTACTTC.

The chain joins TRBV5-6 to TRBJ1-2; no reliable D call. Between the trimmed V and J ends, which lost 2 bases and 1 base, there was a span of 9 bases. Germline V lookup: CDR1 SGHDT, CDR2 YYEEEE. The CDR3 has 14 amino acids. CDR3 loop: CASSFLQDNYGYTF. In DNA, the CDR3 is TGTGCCAGCAGCTTCCTCCAGGATAACTATGGCTACACCTTC.

This clone was seen a single time. The chain employs TRBV29-1 and TRBJ1-2; D is unclear. CDR1 and CDR2 (germline): SQVTM, ANQGSEA. Trimming removed 7 bases from V and 3 bases from J, with 15 bases in between. The CDR3 covers 13 residues. CDR3 amino acids: CSAVAGRDYGYTF. The CDR3 DNA is TGCAGCGCCGTAGCCGGGCGGGACTATGGCTACACCTTC.

The genes are TRBV3-1 (or the pseudogene TRBV3-2) and TRBJ2-5, with a possible D match to TRBD2 (7 bases). The V end was cut by 4 bases, the J end by 4 bases, with 10 bases between. CDR3 length: 13 amino acids. Germline CDR1 LGHDT, CDR2 YNNKEL (reference sequence). The CDR3 reads CASSPRGGETQYF. The DNA of the CDR3 is TGTGCCAGCAGCCCAAGGGGGGGAGAGACCCAGTACTTC.